This T cell receptor beta chain was sequenced during a study of T cells in Graves' hyperthyroidism and ophthalmopathy. Study findings and constraints: Progression to ophthalmopathy was predicted a median of roughly 6.5 months early. Blood also contained most expanded thyroid clonotypes above 0.001.

This clonotype was seen a handful of times. Its antigen is currently unknown. Regions amplified from RNA transcripts were the TCR beta CDR3 regions. TCR CDR3 regions were first amplified by RT-PCR with HTBI primers. TCRdb passed the multiplex PCR reads through MiXCR, listing each CDR3 protein once. This sample has under 400,000 distinct CDR3 sequences; approximately 15% occur once, and the top ten carry 9.5% to 11%. The receptor's source is an older woman with Graves' hyperthyroidism. The specimen was blood.

In nucleotides, the CDR3 is TGTGCCAGCAGCTTACGCCCTAGCAGCTCCTACAATGAGCAGTTCTTC. It is translated as CASSLRPSSSYNEQFF. This chain uses TRBV7-3 with TRBJ2-1; D is perhaps TRBD2 (5 bases). The ends were cut back, 2 bases at V and 0 bases at J, with 11 bases in the middle. The CDR3 loop spans 16 amino acids. Germline CDR1 is SGHTA and CDR2 is FQGTGA.